One and the same sample provided the 6 T cell receptor beta chains below, sequenced in a study of cytomegalovirus exposure and HLA in healthy donors. The PCR had 60 Vbeta and 13 Jbeta primers. Here immunoSEQ multiplex PCR was the method, and the copy in TCRdb shows in-frame clones only, minus some. This sample has roughly 130,000 clones, with around 80% found just once. Sequenced material: PBMCs. The receptors were sampled from a woman aged 40-49 years in good health and CMV-seronegative.

This clone came up once. V and J are TRBV7-2 and TRBJ2-7; 11 positions match TRBD2. The germline gives CDR1 SGHTA, CDR2 FQGNSA. J was trimmed by 6 bases and V by 5 bases; bases with no gene match: 6. CDR3 size: 14 residues. The CDR3 DNA reads as TGTGCCAGCAGCCCTCTAGCGGGGGGATCCGAGCAGTACTTC. It specifies CASSPLAGGSEQYF.

The chain combines TRBV2 with TRBJ1-1; weak D call: TRBD1 (5 bases). There are 13 residues in the CDR3. The V end lost 8 bases, the J end lost 3 bases, and 13 bases lay between the germline ends. The germline gives CDR1 SNHLY, CDR2 FYNNEI. In nucleotides, the CDR3 is TGTGCCAGCGGGGCACTAAGGGACACTGAAGCTTTCTTT. Protein product: CASGALRDTEAFF.

The CDR3 sequence: CASSKRGTAPNYGYTF. The CDR3 DNA sequence: TGTGCCAGCAGCAAAAGGGGGACAGCTCCTAACTATGGCTACACCTTC. The V and J genes are TRBV21-1 and TRBJ1-2; the D call of TRBD1 is as the table states it, not checked on the DNA. TRBV21-1 is labeled a pseudogene. This CDR3 is 16 amino acids long.

There are a few counts of this clone. The chain couples TRBV6-1 to TRBJ1-5; 9 positions match TRBD1. The germline CDR1 and CDR2 sequences are MNHNS and SASEGT. The length of the CDR3 is 16 residues. V shed 0 bases, J shed 5 bases, and the junction held 5 bases outside the gene matches. This CDR3 reads CASSEAQGARDQPQHF. The CDR3 DNA sequence: TGTGCCAGCAGTGAAGCACAGGGGGCTAGGGATCAGCCCCAGCATTTT.

The chain is built from TRBV18 and TRBJ2-2; TRBD1 matches 8 bases. There are 15 residues in the CDR3. CDR1 KGHSH and CDR2 LQKENI come from the germline V gene. V trimming: 3 bases; J trimming: 5 bases; junction bases outside the gene matches: 5. The DNA for the CDR3 is TGTGCCAGCTCACCCGACAGGGGTAGAACCGGGGAGCTGTTTTTT. Translated, it gives CASSPDRGRTGELFF.

This clone was detected once. The chain uses TRBV27 and TRBJ2-1; D may be TRBD2 (6 bases). Germline CDR1 reads MNHEY; CDR2 reads SMNVEV (reference sequence). The CDR3 consists of 15 residues. The V end was cut by 3 bases, the J end by 0 bases, with 9 bases between. The CDR3 coding sequence is TGTGCCAGCAGTTTTGGGGGGAGCTCCTACAATGAGCAGTTCTTC. Its protein product is CASSFGGSSYNEQFF.